This TCR beta chain comes out of a study of blood T cell repertoires in COVID-19. As for the study in general: Specimens from acute and convalescent COVID-19 originated in the United States, Italy and Spain.

Germline V gene lookup returns CDR1 LGHNA and CDR2 YSLEER. With 2 bases removed from V and 0 bases from J, the gap between germline ends came to 15 bases. The CDR3 is made up of 17 amino acids. Libraries were prepared by immunoSEQ multiplex PCR; TCRdb keeps only in-frame clonotypes and omits some of them. Of about 250,000 clones in the sample, around nine tenths were seen once. The TCR comes from a woman aged 55-69 years who had recovered from COVID-19. This rearrangement joins TRBV4-3 to TRBJ2-3; TRBD2 is a possible D gene (6 bases). Material: peripheral blood. CDR3 sequence (DNA): TGCGCCAGCAGCCAAAGGCGGGGCGGACATAGCACAGATACGCAGTATTTT. As protein: CASSQRRGGHSTDTQYF.